One sample yielded the 18 T cell receptor beta chains listed below, sequenced in a study of blood T cell repertoires in COVID-19. The assay was immunoSEQ multiplex PCR, and TCRdb's table has in-frame clones only and misses some. This table has approximately 280,000 clones, roughly 85% appearing once. The source material was PBMCs or T cells enriched from blood (not recorded which). Receptors were obtained from a man between 40 and 49 years old who had been exposed to COVID-19.

This chain joins TRBV27 and TRBJ2-1, with D perhaps matching TRBD2 (5 bases). V lost 4 bases and J 3 bases, leaving 10 bases between the germline ends. Germline V gene sequence: CDR1 MNHEY, CDR2 SMNVEV (reference sequence). The CDR3 loop spans 14 amino acids. CDR3 bases: TGTGCCAGCAGTTCTGGTCGGGACTACAATGAGCAGTTCTTC. It codes for CASSSGRDYNEQFF.

V and J are TRBV7-8 and TRBJ2-7, with D possibly being TRBD1 (5 bases). V shed 0 bases and J shed 2 bases, with 11 bases lying between them. Germline CDR1 and CDR2: SGHVS and FQNEAQ. The CDR3 spans 15 residues. CDR3 DNA: TGTGCCAGCAGCTTAGCGCGTGTCAGGGCCTACGAGCAGTACTTC. The encoded protein is CASSLARVRAYEQYF.

This rearrangement joins TRBV19 to TRBJ1-1; 10 nucleotides line up with TRBD1. This CDR3 contains 15 residues. The trim removed 8 bases at V and 4 bases at J, leaving 10 bases unmatched. Germline lookup yields CDR1 LNHDA and CDR2 SQIVND (reference sequence). The CDR3 protein is CASAGRQGAATEAFF. DNA of the CDR3: TGTGCCAGTGCCGGTCGACAGGGGGCGGCCACTGAAGCTTTCTTT.

This chain connects TRBV5-4 to TRBJ1-5; no reliable D call. The CDR3 length is 16 residues. V was cut by 0 bases and J by 0 bases, with 10 bases left in between. The germline V gene encodes CDR1 SGHNT and CDR2 YYREEE (reference sequence). Here the CDR3 DNA reads TGTGCCAGCAGCTTGGGGGCGCCCAATAGCAATCAGCCCCAGCATTTT. Translation gives CASSLGAPNSNQPQHF.

The chain carries TRBV30 and TRBJ1-5; 9 positions agree with TRBD1. Germline CDR1 GTSNPN, CDR2 SVGIG (reference sequence). This CDR3 is built from 16 residues. The V segment lost 5 bases and the J segment 2 bases; nucleotides outside the gene matches: 10. The CDR3 loop reads CAWATPQGARNQPQHF. The CDR3 nucleotides are TGTGCCTGGGCTACCCCACAGGGGGCTCGCAATCAGCCCCAGCATTTT.

J is TRBJ2-1 and V is TRBV9, with a weak D call TRBD2 (6 bases). This CDR3 has 16 amino acids. The germline V gene encodes CDR1 SGDLS and CDR2 YYNGEE. V was cut by 0 bases and J by 4 bases, with 14 bases left in between. The CDR3 protein is CASSVGSGTIYNEQFF. The CDR3 DNA reads TGTGCCAGCAGCGTAGGTAGCGGAACGATTTACAATGAGCAGTTCTTC. The entire variable domain, with the rest obtained from reference TRBV9 and TRBJ2-1, is as follows: DSGVTQTPKHLITATGQRVTLRCSPRSGDLSVYWYQQSLDQGLQFLIQYYNGEERAKGNILERFSAQQFPDLHSELNLSSLELGDSALYFCASSVGSGTIYNEQFFGPGTRLTVL.

The chain links TRBV28 to TRBJ2-7; D might be TRBD2 (6 bases). The length of the CDR3 is 14 residues. Germline assignment: CDR1 MDHEN and CDR2 SYDVKM. Trimming took off 6 bases at V and 4 bases at J, with 16 bases between the two ends. The CDR3 DNA is TGTGCCAGCAGGAAGACTAGGCATATATACGAGCAGTACTTC. Amino acids: CASRKTRHIYEQYF.

The V gene is TRBV6-1, the J gene TRBJ2-2; D not resolved. Trimming shortened V by 2 bases and J by 4 bases, and 8 bases separated the two germline ends. CDR1 and CDR2 from the germline V gene are MNHNS and SASEGT. The CDR3 loop spans 14 amino acids. CDR3 sequence (DNA): TGTGCCAGCAGTGAATCTAGAGGCACCGGGGAGCTGTTTTTT. This sequence encodes CASSESRGTGELFF.

This clone was picked up a small number of times. The V and J genes are TRBV10-3 and TRBJ2-3; 10 nucleotides line up with TRBD1. Trimming took 10 bases from V and 3 from J; bases not matched to a gene: 16. CDR1 ENHRY and CDR2 SYGVKD come from the germline V gene. The CDR3 contains 17 residues. CDR3 bases: TGTGCCACCAGAAACTCCGGAGGGACAGGGGTTACAGATACGCAGTATTTT. Translation gives CATRNSGGTGVTDTQYF.

The V gene is TRBV7-9, the J gene TRBJ2-3; the match to TRBD2 covers 14 bases. Unmatched junction bases numbered 9, after V lost 5 bases and J lost 5 bases. CDR1 is SEHNR, CDR2 FQNEAQ, per germline (reference sequence). The CDR3 has 17 amino acids. The CDR3 coding sequence is TGTGCCAGCAGCCCTGGGACTAGCGGGAGAGCGATAGATACGCAGTATTTT. Translated, it gives CASSPGTSGRAIDTQYF.

V usage is TRBV9 and J usage is TRBJ2-7; 11 bases are a match to TRBD2. Germline CDR1 SGDLS, CDR2 YYNGEE. The junction had 2 bases not matched to a gene; V was cut back by 3 bases and J by 0 bases. The CDR3 is made up of 15 amino acids. This chain's CDR3 is CASSGGTSGSYEQYF. The DNA of the CDR3 is TGTGCCAGCAGCGGGGGGACTAGCGGCTCCTACGAGCAGTACTTC.

The V call is TRBV3-1 (or the pseudogene TRBV3-2), the J call TRBJ1-5; perhaps TRBD1 as D (5 bases). Trimming stripped 1 base from V and 10 bases from J, with 17 bases between. The CDR3 sequence is 15 residues long. From germline, CDR1 is LGHDT and CDR2 YNNKEL (reference sequence). CDR3 sequence (DNA): TGTGCCAGCAGCCAAGGGGCAAGACAGAAGGGCCCCCAGCATTTT. It codes for CASSQGARQKGPQHF.

The rearrangement uses TRBV12-1 and TRBJ2-1; TRBD2 is taken as the D call from the table, unchecked against the DNA. TRBV12-1 is a listed pseudogene. This CDR3 region has 13 residues. This CDR3 reads CASSFPAEDEQFF. CDR3 bases: TGTGCCAGCAGCTTTCCAGCGGAAGATGAGCAGTTCTTC.

V usage is TRBV19 and J usage is TRBJ2-4; 10 positions agree with TRBD1. Germline V gene data show CDR1 as LNHDA and CDR2 as SQIVND (reference sequence). CDR3 size: 17 residues. The ends lost 7 bases at V and 4 bases at J; junction bases unmatched: 13. The CDR3 nucleotides are TGTGCCAGTAACGGACAGGGGGTTCTTTTTACGAAAAACATTCAGTACTTC. Its protein is CASNGQGVLFTKNIQYF.

This chain connects TRBV30 to TRBJ2-5; 9 positions agree with TRBD1. The V gene's germline CDR1 is GTSNPN and CDR2 SVGIG (reference sequence). The CDR3 is 14 amino acids. V lost 1 base and J lost 2; bases outside the gene matches: 2. The CDR3 here is CAWSAGQGQETQYF. DNA for the CDR3: TGTGCCTGGAGTGCAGGACAGGGGCAAGAGACCCAGTACTTC. The whole variable domain, remainder taken from reference TRBV30 and TRBJ2-5, is SQTIHQWPATLVQPVGSPLSLECTVEGTSNPNLYWYRQAAGRGLQLLFYSVGIGQISSEVPQNLSASRPQDRQFILSSKKLLLSDSGFYLCAWSAGQGQETQYFGPGTRLLVL.

This chain joins TRBV11-3 and TRBJ1-4; 9 nucleotides line up with TRBD1. V lost 5 bases, J lost 8 bases, and 6 bases stayed unmatched. The CDR3 consists of 14 residues. Germline assignment: CDR1 SGHNT and CDR2 YENEEA. Here the CDR3 reads CASSPGQGQEKLFF. The CDR3 region has the DNA TGTGCCAGCAGCCCGGGACAGGGTCAGGAAAAACTGTTTTTT.

In regard to this clone: The identical CDR3 is also encoded by other nucleotide sequences in the sample. The chain couples TRBV6-5 to TRBJ2-3; a weak D match, TRBD1 (6 bases). CDR3 length: 14 residues. Looked up from germline, CDR1 is MNHEY and CDR2 is SVGAGI. V lost 2 bases and J 2 bases, leaving 8 bases between the germline ends. The CDR3 coding sequence is TGTGCCAGCAGTTACGGACAGAACACAGATACGCAGTATTTT. As protein: CASSYGQNTDTQYF.

This chain uses TRBV9 with TRBJ1-3; 8 nucleotides align to TRBD1. The trim removed 3 bases at V and 4 bases at J, leaving 6 bases unmatched. The CDR3 extends over 15 amino acids. Germline loops: CDR1 SGDLS, CDR2 YYNGEE. The CDR3 DNA follows: TGTGCCAGCAGCGCGACAGGGGTCAGGGGAAACACCATATATTTT. Translating gives CASSATGVRGNTIYF.